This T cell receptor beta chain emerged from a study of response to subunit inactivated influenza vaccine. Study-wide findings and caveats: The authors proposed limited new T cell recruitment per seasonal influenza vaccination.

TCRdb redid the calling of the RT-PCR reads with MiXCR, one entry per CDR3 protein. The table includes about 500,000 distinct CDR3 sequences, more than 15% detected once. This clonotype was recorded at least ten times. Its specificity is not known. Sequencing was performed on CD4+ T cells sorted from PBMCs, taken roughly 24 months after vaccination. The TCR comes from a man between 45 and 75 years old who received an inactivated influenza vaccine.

The CDR3 protein is CASSLTQGEVAKNIQYF. DNA of the CDR3: TGTGCCAGCAGCTTGACCCAGGGAGAGGTAGCCAAAAACATTCAGTACTTC. This rearrangement joins TRBV7-9 to TRBJ2-4, with D perhaps matching TRBD1 or TRBD2 (5 bases each). Trimming cost V 3 bases and J 0 bases, with 15 bases left between them. Germline V gene sequence: CDR1 SEHNR, CDR2 FQNEAQ (reference sequence). The CDR3 has 17 amino acids.